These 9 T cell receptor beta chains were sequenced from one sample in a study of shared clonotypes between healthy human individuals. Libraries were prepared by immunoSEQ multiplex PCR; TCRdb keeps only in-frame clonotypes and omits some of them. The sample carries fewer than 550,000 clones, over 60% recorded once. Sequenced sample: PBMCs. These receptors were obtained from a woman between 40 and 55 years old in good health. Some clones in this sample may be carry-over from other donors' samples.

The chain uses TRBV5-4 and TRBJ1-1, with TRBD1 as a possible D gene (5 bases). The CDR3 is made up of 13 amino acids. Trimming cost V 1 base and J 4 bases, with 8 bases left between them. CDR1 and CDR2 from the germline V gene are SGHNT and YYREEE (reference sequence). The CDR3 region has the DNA TGTGCCAGCAGCTTGACAGGAGCCACTGAAGCTTTCTTT. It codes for CASSLTGATEAFF.

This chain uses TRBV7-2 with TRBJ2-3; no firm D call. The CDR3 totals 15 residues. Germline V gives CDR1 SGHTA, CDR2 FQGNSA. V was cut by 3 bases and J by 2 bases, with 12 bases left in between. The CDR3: CASSFMGSNTDTQYF. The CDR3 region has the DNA TGTGCCAGCAGCTTTATGGGATCAAACACAGATACGCAGTATTTT.

This CDR3 reads CSVEAPGQVHGYTF. CDR3 DNA sequence: TGCAGCGTTGAAGCCCCCGGGCAGGTCCATGGCTACACCTTC. The genes are TRBV29-1 and TRBJ1-2; D is ambiguous. Trimming removed 1 base at V and 6 bases at J, with 15 bases between. The CDR3 contains 14 residues. CDR1 is SQVTM, CDR2 ANQGSEA, per germline.

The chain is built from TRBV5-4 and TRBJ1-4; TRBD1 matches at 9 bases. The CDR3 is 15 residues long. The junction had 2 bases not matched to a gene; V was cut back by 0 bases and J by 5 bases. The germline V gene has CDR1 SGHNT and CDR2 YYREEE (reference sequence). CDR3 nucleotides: TGTGCCAGCAGCTTGGGTGGACAGGGGAATGAAAAACTGTTTTTT. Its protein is CASSLGGQGNEKLFF.

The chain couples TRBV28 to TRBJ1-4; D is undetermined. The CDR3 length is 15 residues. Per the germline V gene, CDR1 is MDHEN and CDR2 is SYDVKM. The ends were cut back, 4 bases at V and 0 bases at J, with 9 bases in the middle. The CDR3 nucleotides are TGTGCCAGCAGTTACCGACTTGCAACTAATGAAAAACTGTTTTTT. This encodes CASSYRLATNEKLFF.

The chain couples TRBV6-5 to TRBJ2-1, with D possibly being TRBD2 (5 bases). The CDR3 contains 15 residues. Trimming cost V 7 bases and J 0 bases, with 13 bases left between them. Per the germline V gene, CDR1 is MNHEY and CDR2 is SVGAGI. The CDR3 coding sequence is TGTGCCAGCACCAAGGGAGTTTTCTCCTACAATGAGCAGTTCTTC. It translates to CASTKGVFSYNEQFF.

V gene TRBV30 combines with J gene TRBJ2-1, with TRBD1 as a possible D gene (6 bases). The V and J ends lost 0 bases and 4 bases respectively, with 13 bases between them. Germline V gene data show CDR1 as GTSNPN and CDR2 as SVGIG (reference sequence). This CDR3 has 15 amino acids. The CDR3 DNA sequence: TGTGCCTGGAGTGTACTGGGGGCGAAGTACAATGAGCAGTTCTTC. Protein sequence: CAWSVLGAKYNEQFF.

The CDR3 DNA sequence: TGTGCCAGCAGTTGGACAGGGGAGAACACTGAAGCTTTCTTT. This codes for CASSWTGENTEAFF. The J gene is TRBJ1-1, the V gene TRBV27, with 9 bases that match TRBD1. Looked up from germline, CDR1 is MNHEY and CDR2 is SMNVEV (reference sequence). The CDR3 has 14 amino acids. V shed 4 bases and J 1 base; nucleotides not matched to a gene: 1.

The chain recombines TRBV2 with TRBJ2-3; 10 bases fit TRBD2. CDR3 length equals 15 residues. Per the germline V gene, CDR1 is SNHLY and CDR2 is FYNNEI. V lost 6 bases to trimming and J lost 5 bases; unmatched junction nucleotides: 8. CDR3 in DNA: TGTGCCAGCAGGAAGCGGGAGGGCCTAGGAGATACGCAGTATTTT. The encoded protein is CASRKREGLGDTQYF.